Included here is one T cell receptor (beta chain) sequence, with context. Its antigen is unidentified. Using a J-beta primer mix together with a sample-barcoded 5' primer, a second PCR was run for about 6 to 12 cycles. Each CDR3 protein gets one entry after TCRdb re-called the 5' RACE reads with MiXCR. The table lists under 2 million distinct CDR3 sequences, 30% to 35% of them singletons, with around 11% in the top ten. This sample is part of a study of blood T cells in healthy people across ages. Study findings and constraints: Unknown CMV status may confound age-related changes in expanded clones.

Unmatched junction bases numbered 10, after V lost 0 bases and J lost 8 bases. This CDR3 region has 16 residues. CDR1 DFQATT and CDR2 SNEGSKA come from the germline V gene (reference sequence). The sequencing input was blood. This TCR came from a woman younger than 45 in good health. The chain recombines TRBV20-1 with TRBJ2-1, with TRBD2 matching 10 bases. CDR3 nucleotides: TGCAGTGCTAGAGATCTAGCTAGCGGGAGCGCGCATGAGCAGTTCTTC. Translated: CSARDLASGSAHEQFF.